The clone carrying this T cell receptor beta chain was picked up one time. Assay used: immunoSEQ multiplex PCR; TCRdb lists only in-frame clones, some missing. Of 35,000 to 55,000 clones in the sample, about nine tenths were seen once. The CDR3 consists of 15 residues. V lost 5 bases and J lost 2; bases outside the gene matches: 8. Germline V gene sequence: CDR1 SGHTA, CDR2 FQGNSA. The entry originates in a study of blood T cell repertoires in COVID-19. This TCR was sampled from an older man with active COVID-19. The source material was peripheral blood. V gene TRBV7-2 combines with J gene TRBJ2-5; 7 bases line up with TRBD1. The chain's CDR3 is CASSRPAGGQETQYF. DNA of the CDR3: TGTGCCAGCAGCCGCCCAGCAGGGGGTCAAGAGACCCAGTACTTC.